The source of this T cell receptor beta chain is a study of blood T cell repertoires in COVID-19. On the study more broadly: Donors in the United States, Italy and Spain gave samples during acute or convalescent COVID-19. T cells, B-cell-depleted T cells, or PBMCs provided the cDNA or gDNA that served as material.

As processed by the authors: Amplification of reference gene primers provided the estimated nucleated cell counts. The protocol was immunoSEQ multiplex PCR, while the TCRdb copy is restricted to in-frame clones and leaves out a portion. The DNA gave D and trimming, while V, J and clone size come from that table. The profile shows 180,000 or so clones, around 87% of them singletons. Sequencing was carried out using peripheral blood. The sequence was obtained from a man aged 40-50 years with active or convalescent COVID-19.

CDR3 nucleotides: TGTGCCAGCAGCTTACATACAGGGGGTGAAGCTTTCTTT. Translation: CASSLHTGGEAFF. This chain links TRBV11-3 with TRBJ1-1; TRBD1 agrees at 8 bases. The germline CDR1 and CDR2 sequences are SGHNT and YENEEA. Trimming at V came to 2 bases and at J to 7 bases, leaving 3 bases not matched to a gene. The CDR3 is 13 amino acids.